The T cell receptor (beta chain) described here comes from a study of blood T cell repertoires in COVID-19. Study as a whole: Samples came from the United States, Italy and Spain, spanning acute and convalescent COVID-19. Sources were T cells, B-cell-depleted T cells, or PBMCs; the material itself was cDNA or gDNA.

The CDR3 totals 13 residues. Per germline, CDR1 SNHLY and CDR2 FYNNEI. Losses at the gene ends were 5 bases for V and 3 bases for J; bases not matched to a gene: 3. This clone was found once. Data came from immunoSEQ multiplex PCR; TCRdb stores just in-frame clones and leaves some out. The table has about 350,000 clones, around 88% seen once. What was sequenced was peripheral blood. V is TRBV2 and J is TRBJ2-7; 8 bases match TRBD2. The receptor was derived from a woman aged 55 to 70 with COVID-19, enrolled during active disease. The chain's CDR3 is CASSPRGGYEQYF. For the CDR3, the DNA is TGTGCCAGCAGTCCCCGGGGGGGCTACGAGCAGTACTTC.